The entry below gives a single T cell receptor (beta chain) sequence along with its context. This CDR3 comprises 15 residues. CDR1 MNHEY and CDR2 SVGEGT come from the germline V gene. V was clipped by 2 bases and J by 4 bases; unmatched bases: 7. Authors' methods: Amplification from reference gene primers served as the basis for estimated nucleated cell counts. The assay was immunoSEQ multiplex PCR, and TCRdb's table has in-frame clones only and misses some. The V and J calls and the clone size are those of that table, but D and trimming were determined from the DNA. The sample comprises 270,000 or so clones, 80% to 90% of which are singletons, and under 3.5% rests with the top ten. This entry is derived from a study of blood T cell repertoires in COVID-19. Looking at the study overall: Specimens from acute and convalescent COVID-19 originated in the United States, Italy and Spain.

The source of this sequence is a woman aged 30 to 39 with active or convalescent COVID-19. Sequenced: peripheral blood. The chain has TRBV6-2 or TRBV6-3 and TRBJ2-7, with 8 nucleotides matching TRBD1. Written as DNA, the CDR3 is TGTGCCAGCAGTTACGCCAGGGGGCGCGGGTACGAGCAGTACTTC. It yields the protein CASSYARGRGYEQYF.